Described below is a single TCR beta chain sequence and its context. There is no known antigen for this receptor. The input lacks base qualities; no much larger clone sits a single base away. The run used an Illumina NovaSeq 6000. TCR cDNA was made using 5'RACE template switching, a step that added a universal primer site and unique molecular identifiers. cDNA synthesis was primed from both the TCR alpha and TCR beta constant segments. Libraries were amplified in two PCR steps, with sample barcodes and sequencing adapters added in the second step. Sequencing of libraries was performed on Illumina HiSeq 2500 (2x100 bp) or NovaSeq (2x150 bp). The study's own analysis went as follows. Demultiplexing of reads and collapsing into UMI consensus sequences were performed with MIGEC, and V(D)J alignment was carried out with MiXCR. Vaccine-responding clonotypes were defined with edgeR using replicate PBMC samples, requiring FDR below 0.01 and a log2 fold change above 5 up to day 15. Each bulk clonotype was labeled CD4 or CD8 based on which sequenced repertoire, CD4 or CD8, contained the clonotype at higher abundance. TCRdb reran the public reads through fastp at Q25 and MiXCR, keeping productive beta chains. Merged by CDR3 protein, the rows form single entries marked with the most common genes and DNA. V and J calls and clone size were set by TCRdb, not the authors. The sample has 130,000 or so distinct CDR3 sequences on record, roughly 15% of them singletons. 43% of the sample goes to the ten largest clones.

These data originate in a study of T cells after yellow fever vaccination (dated by TCRdb to between 2017 and 2020). Study-wide context: Libraries from fractions with low cell numbers were prepared with the SMART-Seq v4 Ultra Low Input RNA kit. Bulk TCR alpha and beta repertoires were sequenced longitudinally to track T-cell clones before and after primary and booster YFV17D yellow fever vaccination. Two healthy male donors made up the cohort, one aged 18 to 30 years and the other aged 30 to 40 years. Blood was drawn at multiple timepoints before and after primary and secondary immunization, with bulk PBMC replicates and cell subsets isolated.

The germline V gene gives CDR1 as SGDLS and CDR2 as YYNGEE. Trimming leaves V shorter by 3 bases and J shorter by 2 bases, with the junction holding 8 bases beyond the gene matches. From the cysteine up to the phenylalanine, the CDR3 has a length of 17 residues. CDR3 DNA is the only sequence kept; it has 51 bases, read in frame from the first base. Overall study results and their limits: Most clones expanded after primary vaccination were re-detected after the booster (almost 98% of CD4 and around 88% of CD8), suggesting broad memory maintenance. FACS-sorted repertoires could contain abundant contaminating clonotypes from the bulk population, so computational filtering was required. Because only a couple of donors were included in the study, the extent to which the findings can be generalized is limited. The secondary T-cell response was found to be weaker but faster than the primary response, with a peak reached on day 5 rather than on day 15. A small fraction of clonotypes showed up in both the CD4 and CD8 compartments, probably as a result of convergent recombination.

What this sample's treatment or condition label stands for: live attenuated yellow fever vaccine strain. PBMCs were isolated from peripheral blood using a standard Ficoll-Paque protocol. CD4 and CD8 T-cell fractions were isolated with Dynabeads CD4 and CD8 positive selection kits. TriZol was used to extract RNA from bulk PBMCs, CD4 and CD8 fractions, and dextramer-positive and dextramer-negative fractions. This sample comprised CD8+ T cells sorted from PBMCs, obtained 5 days after the yellow fever booster vaccination. This receptor chain uses TRBV9 and TRBJ2-5; 12 of the junction bases match TRBD2. This receptor was taken from a young man who received the YFV17D yellow fever vaccine. For the CDR3, the sequence is CASSDFETSGGQETQYF. In nucleotides, the sequence is TGTGCCAGCAGCGACTTCGAGACTAGCGGGGGACAAGAGACCCAGTACTTC.